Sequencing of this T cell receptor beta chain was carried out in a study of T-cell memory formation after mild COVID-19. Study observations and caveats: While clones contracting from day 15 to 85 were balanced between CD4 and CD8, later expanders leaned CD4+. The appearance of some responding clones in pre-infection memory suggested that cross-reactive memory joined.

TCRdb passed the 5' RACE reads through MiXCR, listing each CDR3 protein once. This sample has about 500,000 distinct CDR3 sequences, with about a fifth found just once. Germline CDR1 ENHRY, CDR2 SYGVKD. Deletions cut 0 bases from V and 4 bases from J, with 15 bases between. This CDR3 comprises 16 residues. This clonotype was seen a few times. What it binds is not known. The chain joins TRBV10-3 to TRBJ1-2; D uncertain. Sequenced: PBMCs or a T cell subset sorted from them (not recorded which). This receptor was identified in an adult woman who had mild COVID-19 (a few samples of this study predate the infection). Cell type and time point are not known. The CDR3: CAISESTLSTSYGYTF. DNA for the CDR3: TGTGCCATCAGTGAGTCGACTCTATCGACCAGCTATGGCTACACCTTC.